The entry below describes one T cell receptor beta chain. The data originate from a study of blood T cell repertoires in COVID-19. Looking at the study overall: Material from acute and convalescent COVID-19 was sourced from the United States, Italy and Spain. T cells, B-cell-depleted T cells, or PBMCs provided the cDNA or gDNA that served as material.

Profiled with immunoSEQ multiplex PCR; TCRdb holds only in-frame clones, not every one. Here the sample spans 150,000 to 200,000 clones, 80% to 90% being singletons. The CDR3 contains 14 residues. V was clipped by 4 bases and J by 0 bases, with 9 bases between them. Germline CDR1 ENHRY, CDR2 SYGVKD. The genes are TRBV10-3 and TRBJ1-1, with D unresolved. The specimen was peripheral blood. The clonotype was recovered from a man aged 18 to 29 who had recovered from COVID-19. This chain's CDR3 is CAISGGGMNTEAFF. DNA for the CDR3: TGTGCCATCAGTGGAGGAGGCATGAACACTGAAGCTTTCTTT.